Described below is a single TCR beta chain sequence and its context. TCRdb keeps only in-frame clones here, not all; method: immunoSEQ multiplex PCR. The sample contains 200,000 to 250,000 clones, about three quarters of which appear only once. This sample stems from a study of blood T cell repertoires in COVID-19. Study-level information: Sites across the United States, Italy and Spain contributed samples from acute and convalescent COVID-19. Sources were T cells, B-cell-depleted T cells, or PBMCs; the material itself was cDNA or gDNA.

V was pared by 3 bases and J by 4 bases, with 13 bases between. CDR1 is SGHTA and CDR2 is FQGNSA in the germline V gene. This CDR3 has 14 residues. This sequence originates from a woman between 65 and 79 years old with acute or convalescent COVID-19. Sequencing input: peripheral blood. The chain uses TRBV7-2 and TRBJ2-7, with D uncertain. CDR3 amino acids: CASSFAEPRYEQYF. As DNA, the CDR3 is TGTGCCAGCAGCTTTGCCGAACCGAGATACGAGCAGTACTTC.